One T cell receptor (beta chain) is described in this entry. Its target antigen remains unknown. Per-nucleotide qualities are absent, and no much larger clonotype sits a single base away. TCRbeta CDR3 regions were amplified from genomic DNA by means of the immunoSEQ Assay, a bias-controlled multiplex PCR. Per the original workflow: The number of nucleated cells in each sample was estimated by amplification of reference gene primers within the assay. To quantify the absolute abundance of each unique TCRbeta CDR3 rearrangement, sequence reads were collapsed and filtered. For each sample, productive Simpson clonality was calculated as the square root of Simpson's diversity index over productive rearrangements. What TCRdb holds here is the immuneACCESS table cut down to in-frame rearrangements. Part of the clones is not present; checked against another copy, under half of the missing clones reflect an unresolved V gene, and the others are unexplained. D and trimming were read from the DNA, whereas the V and J calls and clone size are those reported in that table. The sample table lists about 58,000 clones, 92% of them with a count of one. The leading ten clones occupy around 4.3% of the sample.

The CDR3 measures 15 amino acids from cysteine to phenylalanine. Just the 45-base CDR3 DNA is kept, in frame starting at base 1. Germline trimming: 5 bases from V, 6 bases from J; junction bases outside gene matches: 9. As encoded in the germline V gene, CDR1 is SNHLY while CDR2 is FYNNEI. The data are from a study of blood T cell repertoires in COVID-19 (dated by TCRdb to about 2020). Describing the broader study: Collaborator samples came from the United States, Italy and Spain and covered acute and convalescent phases of COVID-19. The material from the prospective study consisted of cDNA or gDNA derived from T cells, B-cell-depleted T cells, or PBMCs. Subjects who had been exposed to COVID-19, were actively infected with it, or had recovered from it provided the deeply sampled blood TCRbeta repertoires that made up the dataset. A freely available public database, intended as a resource for researchers studying the immune response to SARS-CoV-2, is where the repertoires were released. The samples were drawn from two sources: the first 160 participants of the ongoing ImmuneRACE study, and some 1,300 subjects contributed by 6 global collaborators. A de-identified subject ID, COVID-19 status, age in years and sex were almost always included in the sample metadata. Where available, HLA class I and class II types were taken from metadata supplied by the sample provider and were not determined by assay-based typing. Study-level results and caveats: Clinical and demographic metadata were provided uncurated, with the amount varying by source and participant.

Whole blood was collected in K2EDTA tubes by collaborating institutions according to the institutions' own protocols. For TCRbeta analysis, collaborator samples were shipped as frozen whole blood, as isolated PBMCs, or as DNA extracted from either sample type. The sequence is built from TRBV2 and TRBJ2-3, with 9 bases in between that match TRBD1. Sequences were obtained from peripheral blood. The sequence was obtained from a man between 45 and 60 years old with active COVID-19. Here the CDR3 is given as CASSQNRGQTDTQYF. The sequenced DNA: TGTGCCAGCAGTCAAAACAGGGGGCAAACGGATACGCAGTATTTT.